This record concerns one TCR beta chain sequence. This record comes from a study of beta chain features in type 1 diabetes. Expressed TCRB transcripts were sequenced after all isolated RNA was converted to cDNA. TCRdb keeps only in-frame clones here, not all; method: immunoSEQ multiplex PCR. The sample lists hundreds of thousands of clones; approximately 11% were seen once. The CDR3 length is 15 residues. V lost 3 bases and J lost 5; bases outside the gene matches: 9. Germline-derived CDR1 and CDR2 are LGHNA and YSLEER. The clonotype was recovered from a woman in her 30s in good health. The sequenced sample was naive CD4+ T cells from blood. This chain connects TRBV4-3 to TRBJ1-1; 7 positions match TRBD1. The CDR3 loop is CASSQAVPGGTEAFF. The DNA for the CDR3 is TGCGCCAGCAGCCAGGCCGTACCAGGGGGGACTGAAGCTTTCTTT.